A selection of T cell receptor beta chains follows, all from one sample in a study of CD4 T cells in relation to SARS-CoV-2 and coronaviruses. These receptors lack a known antigen. Produced via immunoSEQ multiplex PCR; TCRdb's table is partial and in-frame only. There are 20,000 to 25,000 clones in the sample; 65% to 70% occur only once, and 19% lies in the top ten. The sample consisted of CD4+ T cells from PBMCs, cultured in vitro. These receptors were obtained from a human donor in good health. The CDR3 runs from the conserved cysteine through the conserved F or W. The order of the fields is J gene, D gene, V gene, clone size, CDR3 protein, CDR3 DNA. A D gene is named only where the DNA matches it firmly. The size field is filled for only some rows; it gives once, few, many or a size class.

>TRBJ2-1|NA|TRBV29-1|NA
CSVLQALGGNEQFF
TGCAGCGTCCTCCAGGCTTTGGGTGGCAATGAGCAGTTCTTC
>TRBJ1-5|TRBD1|TRBV16|NA
CASSQSGQGNQPQHF
TGTGCCAGCAGCCAATCGGGACAGGGGAATCAGCCCCAGCATTTT
>TRBJ2-7|TRBD1|TRBV18|medium-sized
CASSPTGTGGGEQYF
TGTGCCAGCTCACCAACAGGGACAGGGGGCGGCGAGCAGTACTTC
>TRBJ2-5|NA|TRBV6-5|NA
CASIGSKGSTQYF
TGTGCCAGCATCGGCAGTAAAGGGTCGACCCAGTACTTC
>TRBJ2-3|TRBD1|TRBV3-1/TRBV3-2|NA
CASSQETGDDTQYF
TGTGCCAGCAGCCAAGAAACAGGGGATGATACGCAGTATTTT
>TRBJ2-7|NA|TRBV6-1|NA
CASSEVLGGEQYF
TGTGCCAGCAGTGAAGTCCTTGGCGGTGAGCAGTACTTC
>TRBJ2-1|TRBD2|TRBV2|NA
CASTAGALNEQFF
TGTGCCAGTACAGCGGGAGCCCTCAATGAGCAGTTCTTC
>TRBJ2-5|NA|TRBV7-9|NA
CASSTRQLGETQYF
TGTGCCAGCAGCACGAGGCAACTCGGAGAGACCCAGTACTTC
>TRBJ2-3|TRBD2|TRBV7-3|NA
CASSLGLAGVGDTQYF
TGTGCCAGCAGCTTAGGCCTAGCGGGAGTGGGAGATACGCAGTATTTT
>TRBJ1-2|TRBD1|TRBV5-4|NA
CASSPGQATGHGYTF
TGTGCCAGCAGCCCCGGACAGGCCACGGGGCATGGCTACACCTTC
>TRBJ2-7|NA|TRBV7-2|NA
CASSPRDTYEQYF
TGTGCCAGCAGTCCCAGGGATACCTACGAGCAGTACTTC
>TRBJ1-1|NA|TRBV19|NA
CASSTFSLGFYTEAFF
TGTGCCAGTAGTACTTTCTCGTTAGGGTTCTATACTGAAGCTTTCTTT
>TRBJ1-1|NA|TRBV6-5|NA
CASSYARMWQNTEAFF
TGTGCCAGCAGTTACGCTAGGATGTGGCAGAACACTGAAGCTTTCTTT
>TRBJ1-2|TRBD1|TRBV19|NA
CASSTPGQGAQYGYTF
TGTGCCAGTAGTACCCCCGGACAGGGGGCTCAGTATGGCTACACCTTC
>TRBJ1-2|NA|TRBV7-9|NA
CASSLAMIYGYTF
TGTGCCAGCAGCTTAGCAATGATCTATGGCTACACCTTC
>TRBJ1-2|NA|TRBV29-1|NA
CSVAEGADYGYTF
TGCAGCGTTGCGGAAGGGGCTGACTATGGCTACACCTTC